The 14 T cell receptor beta chains below were found in one sample sequenced in a study of patients and donors after allogeneic stem cell transplantation. TCRdb ran MiXCR on the RT-PCR reads and lists one entry per CDR3 protein. The table records 800,000 to 1,000,000 distinct CDR3 sequences, about a sixth of them present only once. Sequenced sample: blood, either unsorted or a sorted T cell fraction (not recorded which). These receptors originate from a human donor who was either an allogeneic HSCT recipient or a stem cell or donor lymphocyte infusion donor (not recorded which). It is not recorded whose cells these are; they may come from a transplant donor.

The chain recombines TRBV5-6 with TRBJ2-3, with D perhaps given as TRBD1 or TRBD2 (6 bases each). The V end was cut by 0 bases, the J end by 4 bases, with 12 bases between. Germline V gene lookup returns CDR1 SGHDT and CDR2 YYEEEE. The CDR3 is 15 residues long. The CDR3 coding sequence is TGTGCCAGCAGCTTGGGGGGGGCTTGGCCAGATACGCAGTATTTT. This gives the protein CASSLGGAWPDTQYF.

This clonotype was detected only a few times. CDR3 DNA: TGCGCCAGCAGCTGGACAGGGGGCGACGAGCAGTACTTC. Amino acid sequence: CASSWTGGDEQYF. This chain links TRBV5-1 with TRBJ2-7; 11 nucleotides match TRBD1. V trimming: 3 bases; J trimming: 5 bases; junction bases outside the gene matches: 1. In germline, CDR1 is SGHRS, CDR2 YFSETQ. The CDR3 is 13 amino acids.

This chain joins TRBV12-3 or TRBV12-4 and TRBJ1-2; 7 bases fit TRBD1. The CDR3 runs to 15 residues. The trim removed 3 bases at V and 8 bases at J, leaving 12 bases unmatched. The CDR3 loop reads CASSFAEQGMRGYTF. CDR3 sequence (DNA): TGTGCCAGCAGTTTCGCCGAACAGGGGATGAGAGGCTACACCTTC.

The V and J genes are TRBV9 and TRBJ2-1; D is tentatively TRBD1 or TRBD2 (5 bases each). Deletions cut 1 base from V and 8 bases from J, with 19 bases between. Germline V gene sequence: CDR1 SGDLS, CDR2 YYNGEE. The CDR3 covers 16 residues. The CDR3 nucleotides read TGTGCCAGCAGCGTACAAGGACGAGGGGCGTTGGATGAGCAGTTCTTC. This codes for CASSVQGRGALDEQFF.

The chain carries TRBV29-1 and TRBJ2-3; D gene uncertain. This CDR3 is 11 amino acids long. V shed 5 bases and J shed 3 bases, with 6 bases lying between them. Per germline, CDR1 SQVTM and CDR2 ANQGSEA. The CDR3 coding sequence is TGCAGCGTTACCTTTACAGATACGCAGTATTTT. Residues: CSVTFTDTQYF.

This rearrangement joins TRBV28 to TRBJ2-3, with a possible D match to TRBD1 (7 bases). Looked up from germline, CDR1 is MDHEN and CDR2 is SYDVKM. CDR3 length equals 15 residues. Trimming took 3 bases from V and 2 from J, leaving 12 bases between them. The CDR3: CASSFQGGVTDTQYF. CDR3 DNA: TGTGCCAGCAGTTTCCAGGGGGGTGTCACAGATACGCAGTATTTT.

The V gene is TRBV2, the J gene TRBJ2-1; 8 positions agree with TRBD2. The germline CDR1 and CDR2 sequences are SNHLY and FYNNEI. V dropped 6 bases and J dropped 15; count of bases not matched to a gene: 7. The CDR3 covers 11 residues. For the CDR3, the DNA is TGTGCCAGCAGAATACTAGCGGTCCCGTTCTTC. Protein sequence: CASRILAVPFF.

J is TRBJ2-4 and V is TRBV13; 7 bases match TRBD2. This CDR3 region has 17 residues. Per germline, CDR1 PRHDT and CDR2 FYEKMQ (reference sequence). V lost 0 bases, J lost 0 bases, and 5 bases stayed unmatched. In DNA, the CDR3 is TGTGCCAGCAGCTTAGGCCTAGCGGCGCTAGCCAAAAACATTCAGTACTTC. Translating gives CASSLGLAALAKNIQYF.

The chain has TRBV9 and TRBJ2-7, with 11 bases matching TRBD1. The CDR3 totals 16 residues. Germline-derived CDR1 and CDR2 are SGDLS and YYNGEE. Losses at the gene ends were 3 bases for V and 5 bases for J; bases not matched to a gene: 10. CDR3 protein: CASSASPGTGGDEQYF. For the CDR3, the DNA is TGTGCCAGCAGCGCGAGTCCCGGGACAGGGGGGGACGAGCAGTACTTC.

This clonotype was counted a few times. CDR3 residues: CASSLSQGWNTEAFF. The CDR3 DNA sequence: TGCGCCAGCAGCCTTAGCCAGGGATGGAACACTGAAGCTTTCTTT. J is TRBJ1-1 and V is TRBV5-1; tentative D call: TRBD1 (5 bases). The CDR3 has 15 amino acids. Between the trimmed V and J ends, which lost 4 bases and 1 base, there was a span of 14 bases. Looked up from germline, CDR1 is SGHRS and CDR2 is YFSETQ.

The sample holds a few counts of this clonotype. The V call is TRBV20-1, the J call TRBJ2-3; no reliable D call. The V and J ends lost 2 bases and 2 bases respectively, with 8 bases between them. This CDR3 contains 13 residues. Germline CDR1 DFQATT, CDR2 SNEGSKA (reference sequence). The CDR3 is CSARQALTDTQYF. The CDR3 region has the DNA TGCAGTGCTAGACAAGCCCTCACAGATACGCAGTATTTT.

This clonotype was seen only a few times. The rearrangement links TRBV20-1 to TRBJ2-1; D remains unclear. CDR1 and CDR2 (germline): DFQATT, SNEGSKA (reference sequence). Trimming shortened V by 3 bases and J by 2 bases, and 5 bases separated the two germline ends. There are 12 residues in the CDR3. The CDR3 sequence is CSARYTYNEQFF. CDR3 nucleotides: TGCAGTGCTAGGTACACCTACAATGAGCAGTTCTTC.

The chain joins TRBV12-3 or TRBV12-4 to TRBJ1-6; the D is unclear. Trimming shortened V by 7 bases and J by 1 base, and 14 bases separated the two germline ends. The CDR3 spans 16 residues. The CDR3 DNA is TGTGCCAGCAAGCCTCGTGGAGGGTCCTATAATTCACCCCTCCACTTT. Translated: CASKPRGGSYNSPLHF.

This chain connects TRBV6-1 to TRBJ2-1; tentatively, D is TRBD1 (5 bases). This CDR3 is 15 amino acids long. Germline V gene data show CDR1 as MNHNS and CDR2 as SASEGT. With 10 bases removed from V and 6 bases from J, the gap between germline ends came to 22 bases. DNA for the CDR3: TGTGCCACGGCGGTGAGACAGTCGACGGGCAATGAGCAGTTCTTC. Protein product: CATAVRQSTGNEQFF.